This T cell receptor (beta chain) was captured in a study of OX40 agonist ivuxolimab in advanced cancers. Across the study: An agonistic anti-OX40 (CD134) antibody, ivuxolimab, was used to treat the patients. The study enrolled dose-escalation patients with hepatocellular carcinoma, melanoma, renal cell or head and neck cancer. Partial responses were seen in three patients, one with hepatocellular carcinoma and two with cutaneous melanoma.

Unmatched junction bases numbered 7, after V lost 0 bases and J lost 3 bases. Per the germline V gene, CDR1 is SGHVS and CDR2 is FNYEAQ. The CDR3 is 16 amino acids. A few counts support this clone. Sequencing was performed with immunoSEQ multiplex PCR; in TCRdb, only in-frame clones are kept and a portion is missing. Of about 20,000 clones listed, about nine tenths were seen once; the top ten hold about 30%. The sequencing here drew on CD4+ or CD8+ T cells sorted from blood, taken in a trial of the OX40 agonist ivuxolimab. The receptor comes from an adult with an advanced solid tumor such as melanoma, head and neck, liver or kidney cancer. The chain carries TRBV7-6 and TRBJ2-7; 8 bases are a match to TRBD1. The CDR3 reads CASSLATGATFYEQYF. DNA for the CDR3: TGTGCCAGCAGCTTAGCGACAGGGGCCACCTTCTACGAGCAGTACTTC.